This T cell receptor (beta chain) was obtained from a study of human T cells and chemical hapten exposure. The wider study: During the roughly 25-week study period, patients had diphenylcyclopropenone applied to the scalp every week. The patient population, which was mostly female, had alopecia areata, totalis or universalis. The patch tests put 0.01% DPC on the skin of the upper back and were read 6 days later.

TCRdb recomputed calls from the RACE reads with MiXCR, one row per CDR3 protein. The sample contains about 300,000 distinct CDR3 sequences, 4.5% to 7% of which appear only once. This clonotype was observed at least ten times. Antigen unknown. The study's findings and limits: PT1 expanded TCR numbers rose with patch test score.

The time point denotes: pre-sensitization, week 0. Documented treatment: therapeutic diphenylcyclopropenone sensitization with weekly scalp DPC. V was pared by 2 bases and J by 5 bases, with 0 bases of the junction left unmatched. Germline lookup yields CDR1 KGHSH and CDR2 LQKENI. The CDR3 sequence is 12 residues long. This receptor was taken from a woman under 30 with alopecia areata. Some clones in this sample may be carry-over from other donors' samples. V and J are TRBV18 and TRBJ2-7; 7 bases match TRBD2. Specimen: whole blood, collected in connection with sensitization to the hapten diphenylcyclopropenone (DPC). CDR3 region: CASSPSGDEQYF. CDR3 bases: TGTGCCAGCTCACCAAGCGGGGACGAGCAGTACTTC.